The 25 T cell receptor beta chains listed next were all sequenced from one sample in a study of T cell responses to AZD1222 COVID-19 vaccine (dated by TCRdb to the early 2020s). Library preparation employed the immunoSEQ multiplex PCR assay. TCRdb stores this immuneACCESS table with in-frame sequences only. Part of the clones is absent; in the studies checked, under half of the shortfall reflects unresolved V genes, and no reason is known for the rest. This sample holds 100,000 to 150,000 clones; roughly nine tenths were observed only once. Over 1.2% of the sample is taken by the ten largest. Reading the label with the study, this specimen's time point is: baseline before first vaccination. This material consisted of peripheral blood, taken on day 0 of AZD1222 vaccination. Source of these receptors: an adult in good health.

The chain is built from TRBV19 and TRBJ1-1, with TRBD1 matching over 9 bases. The trim removed 5 bases at V and 3 bases at J, leaving 4 bases unmatched. Germline-derived CDR1 and CDR2 are LNHDA and SQIVND (reference sequence). The CDR3 covers 14 residues. The CDR3 sequence: CASSLQGADTEAFF. CDR3 in DNA: TGTGCCAGTAGTCTACAGGGGGCGGACACTGAAGCTTTCTTT.

To note about this clone: No DNA is shown, since the ends of the CDR3 on it are uncertain; the CDR3 is the one TCRdb lists. This chain connects TRBV6-2 or TRBV6-3 to TRBJ1-5; the D call in the table, TRBD1, was not verified against the DNA. Ends included, the CDR3 has 15 residues. Germline lookup yields CDR1 MNHEY and CDR2 SVGEGT. CDR3 residues: CASSFGPGPNQPQHF.

The chain uses TRBV6-5 and TRBJ2-7; D tentatively fits TRBD1 or TRBD2 (7 bases each). The CDR3 spans 15 residues. The germline V gene has CDR1 MNHEY and CDR2 SVGAGI. Trimming left V 1 base short and J 4 bases short, with 14 bases between. CDR3 amino acids: CASSYWSGGGYEQYF. CDR3 nucleotide sequence: TGTGCCAGCAGTTACTGGTCAGGGGGGGGGTACGAGCAGTACTTC.

For the CDR3, the DNA is TGCGCCAGCAGCCTGTCCCAGGTGAACACCGGGGAGCTGTTTTTT. Translation gives CASSLSQVNTGELFF. The rearrangement uses TRBV5-1 and TRBJ2-2; D uncertain. Trimming removed 4 bases at V and 1 base at J, with 11 bases between. CDR3 size: 15 residues. Germline CDR1 SGHRS, CDR2 YFSETQ.

The chain has TRBV20-1 and TRBJ1-2; TRBD1 is a possible D gene (6 bases). The CDR3 has 11 amino acids. Trimming removed 6 bases at V and 6 bases at J, with 11 bases between. Germline-derived CDR1 and CDR2 are DFQATT and SNEGSKA (reference sequence). CDR3 in amino acids: CSAWGGDGYTF. The CDR3 nucleotides are TGCAGTGCGTGGGGGGGCGATGGCTACACCTTC.

The chain is built from TRBV30 and TRBJ1-4; D remains unclear. The CDR3 is 12 amino acids. Trimming cost V 2 bases and J 8 bases, with 9 bases left between them. Per germline, CDR1 GTSNPN and CDR2 SVGIG (reference sequence). This chain's CDR3 is CAWSLVEEKLFF. Here the CDR3 DNA reads TGTGCCTGGAGTTTGGTGGAGGAAAAACTGTTTTTT. The whole variable domain, filled in from reference TRBV30 and TRBJ1-4, reads SQTIHQWPATLVQPVGSPLSLECTVEGTSNPNLYWYRQAAGRGLQLLFYSVGIGQISSEVPQNLSASRPQDRQFILSSKKLLLSDSGFYLCAWSLVEEKLFFGSGTQLSVL.

This clone was recorded a few times. The gene calls are TRBV5-4 and TRBJ2-7; TRBD2 aligns across 10 bases. The CDR3 runs to 13 residues. The junction had 5 bases not matched to a gene; V was cut back by 5 bases and J by 6 bases. CDR1 is SGHNT, CDR2 YYREEE, per germline (reference sequence). CDR3 region: CASSQAGGFEQYF. CDR3 DNA: TGTGCCAGCAGTCAAGCGGGGGGGTTCGAGCAGTACTTC. The full variable domain, in which reference TRBV5-4 and TRBJ2-7 provide the parts outside the CDR3, is ETGVTQSPTHLIKTRGQQVTLRCSSQSGHNTVSWYQQALGQGPQFIFQYYREEENGRGNFPPRFSGLQFPNYSSELNVNALELDDSALYLCASSQAGGFEQYFGPGTRLTVT.

This chain connects TRBV28 to TRBJ2-5; TRBD1 or TRBD2 may be the D gene (6 bases each). The germline CDR1 and CDR2 sequences are MDHEN and SYDVKM. The CDR3 loop spans 16 amino acids. V lost 7 bases and J lost 5, with 23 bases in between. The CDR3 here is CASTPVGGEYRETQYF. CDR3 sequence (DNA): TGTGCCAGCACCCCGGTGGGGGGCGAGTATCGTGAGACCCAGTACTTC.

This chain links TRBV19 with TRBJ2-1, with 8 bases identical to TRBD1. CDR1 is LNHDA and CDR2 is SQIVND in the germline V gene (reference sequence). The trim removed 5 bases at V and 5 bases at J, leaving 11 bases unmatched. The CDR3 runs to 16 residues. The CDR3 sequence is CASSFITGGNNNEQFF. The CDR3, as DNA: TGTGCCAGTAGTTTCATCACAGGGGGAAACAACAATGAGCAGTTCTTC.

J is TRBJ1-1 and V is TRBV5-1; perhaps TRBD1 as D (6 bases). Germline V gene data show CDR1 as SGHRS and CDR2 as YFSETQ. The CDR3 consists of 16 residues. V was shortened by 4 bases and J by 4 bases, with 20 bases between the two germline ends. The CDR3 protein is CASSPPGGASVTEAFF. The CDR3 DNA sequence: TGCGCCAGCAGCCCCCCTGGGGGGGCGTCTGTCACTGAAGCTTTCTTT. Supplemented by reference TRBV5-1 and TRBJ1-1, the full variable domain reads KAGVTQTPRYLIKTRGQQVTLSCSPISGHRSVSWYQQTPGQGLQFLFEYFSETQRNKGNFPGRFSGRQFSNSRSEMNVSTLELGDSALYLCASSPPGGASVTEAFFGQGTRLTVV.

The chain has TRBV6-5 and TRBJ1-6, with D unresolved. V was trimmed by 6 bases and J by 4 bases, leaving 10 bases between them. The CDR3 covers 14 residues. Germline assignment: CDR1 MNHEY and CDR2 SVGAGI. The CDR3 DNA follows: TGTGCCAGCAGGAAAAATTCTTATAATTCACCCCTCCACTTT. This gives the protein CASRKNSYNSPLHF.

This clone was seen a few times. The chain combines TRBV6-5 with TRBJ2-7, with unresolved D. Germline loops: CDR1 MNHEY, CDR2 SVGAGI. V was pared by 8 bases and J by 3 bases, with 8 bases between. The CDR3 is 11 amino acids. CDR3 sequence: CASLDFYEQYF. CDR3 in DNA: TGTGCCAGCTTGGATTTCTACGAGCAGTACTTC.

A note on this clone: Other DNA sequences of this sample code for an identical CDR3. The rearrangement uses TRBV2 and TRBJ2-7; 7 nucleotides align to TRBD2. Germline CDR1 and CDR2: SNHLY and FYNNEI. The CDR3 extends over 20 amino acids. V lost 1 base to trimming and J lost 3 bases; unmatched junction nucleotides: 21. This CDR3 reads CASSEVPPRQRGLTIYEQYF. CDR3 DNA sequence: TGTGCCAGCAGTGAAGTCCCCCCCCGACAGCGGGGCTTGACTATCTACGAGCAGTACTTC. The variable domain in full, completed from reference TRBV2 and TRBJ2-7, reads EPEVTQTPSHQVTQMGQEVILRCVPISNHLYFYWYRQILGQKVEFLVSFYNNEISEKSEIFDDQFSVERPDGSNFTLKIRSTKLEDSAMYFCASSEVPPRQRGLTIYEQYFGPGTRLTVT.

DNA for the CDR3: TGTGCCAGCAGGCGAAAGCCCCAGCATTTT. It codes for CASRRKPQHF. The rearrangement joins TRBV12-3 or TRBV12-4 to TRBJ1-5, with D uncertain. Trimming stripped 6 bases from V and 8 bases from J, with 5 bases between. The CDR3 runs to 10 residues.

The CDR3 sequence is CASAGPHPRELFF. The CDR3 region has the DNA TGTGCCAGCGCTGGACCTCACCCCAGGGAGCTGTTTTTT. The chain combines TRBV7-9 with TRBJ2-2; D remains ambiguous. In germline, CDR1 is SEHNR, CDR2 FQNEAQ (reference sequence). CDR3 length: 13 residues. V lost 8 bases and J lost 9, with 16 bases in between.

The chain joins TRBV7-2 to TRBJ2-5; 8 positions agree with TRBD2. J lost 1 base, V lost 2 bases, and 6 bases had no gene match. Germline-derived CDR1 and CDR2 are SGHTA and FQGNSA. The CDR3 consists of 16 residues. The CDR3 is CASSLSTSGSQETQYF. CDR3 nucleotide sequence: TGTGCCAGCAGCTTATCTACTAGCGGTTCCCAAGAGACCCAGTACTTC.

The gene calls are TRBV19 and TRBJ2-7; 8 nucleotides agree with TRBD1. CDR1 and CDR2 (germline): LNHDA, SQIVND (reference sequence). V dropped 5 bases and J dropped 3; count of bases not matched to a gene: 0. This CDR3 has 12 residues. The CDR3 DNA reads as TGTGCCAGTAGTGACAGGGGCTACGAGCAGTACTTC. As protein: CASSDRGYEQYF. The whole variable domain, remainder taken from reference TRBV19 and TRBJ2-7, is DGGITQSPKYLFRKEGQNVTLSCEQNLNHDAMYWYRQDPGQGLRLIYYSQIVNDFQKGDIAEGYSVSREKKESFPLTVTSAQKNPTAFYLCASSDRGYEQYFGPGTRLTVT.

The V gene is TRBV5-6, the J gene TRBJ1-6; 7 bases match TRBD1. Germline CDR1 and CDR2: SGHDT and YYEEEE. V lost 4 bases and J lost 4; bases outside the gene matches: 5. CDR3 length: 15 residues. DNA of the CDR3: TGTGCCAGCAGCCTGACAGGGTGGTATAATTCACCCCTCCACTTT. It is translated as CASSLTGWYNSPLHF.

This clone has more than one count but fewer than ten. J is TRBJ2-1 and V is TRBV5-4; no definite D call. The CDR3 loop spans 13 amino acids. The V end was cut by 0 bases, the J end by 6 bases, with 7 bases between. Looked up from germline, CDR1 is SGHNT and CDR2 is YYREEE (reference sequence). In nucleotides, the CDR3 is TGTGCCAGCAGCTTGGGGCAGCTCAATGAGCAGTTCTTC. Protein product: CASSLGQLNEQFF.

The chain links TRBV7-8 to TRBJ1-3; D unclear. CDR1 is SGHVS and CDR2 is FQNEAQ in the germline V gene. V gave up 5 bases and J gave up 6 bases, with 20 bases separating them. CDR3 length: 16 amino acids. The CDR3 loop is CASSPLEGIDENTIYF. DNA for the CDR3: TGTGCCAGCAGCCCTCTCGAGGGTATTGATGAAAACACCATATATTTT. The full variable domain, completed using reference TRBV7-8 and TRBJ1-3, is GAGVSQSPRYKVAKRGQDVALRCDPISGHVSLFWYQQALGQGPEFLTYFQNEAQLDKSGLPSDRFFAERPEGSVSTLKIQRTQQEDSAVYLCASSPLEGIDENTIYFGEGSWLTVV.

The CDR3 DNA follows: TGTGCCAGCAGCTTCGATATCAGCCCCCAGCATTTT. Encoded protein: CASSFDISPQHF. The chain combines TRBV7-9 with TRBJ1-5; D uncertain. Germline loops: CDR1 SEHNR, CDR2 FQNEAQ (reference sequence). CDR3 size: 12 residues. The V gene lost 3 bases and the J gene lost 10 bases, with 10 bases spanning the gap.

The chain recombines TRBV9 with TRBJ1-2; D unresolved. The CDR3 is 12 amino acids. V dropped 5 bases and J dropped 8 bases, with 13 bases sitting between them. Germline V gives CDR1 SGDLS, CDR2 YYNGEE. CDR3 amino acids: CASSRSLAGYTF. The CDR3 coding sequence is TGTGCCAGCAGTCGTAGTCTTGCCGGCTACACCTTC.

The V gene is TRBV6-2 or TRBV6-3, the J gene TRBJ1-2; the D is unclear. Germline CDR1 is MNHEY and CDR2 is SVGEGT. V dropped 6 bases and J dropped 8 bases, with 13 bases sitting between them. The CDR3 covers 12 residues. The DNA of the CDR3 is TGTGCCAGCAGCCTCGGGAGTGGGGGCTACACCTTC. It is translated as CASSLGSGGYTF.

V usage is TRBV7-2 and J usage is TRBJ1-5, with D tentatively TRBD1 (5 bases). In germline, CDR1 is SGHTA, CDR2 FQGNSA. Between the trimmed V and J ends, which lost 0 bases and 1 base, there was a span of 7 bases. The CDR3 consists of 15 residues. The CDR3 coding sequence is TGTGCCAGCAGCTTAGCGCGACAGAGCAATCAGCCCCAGCATTTT. This codes for CASSLARQSNQPQHF.

This clone was picked up one time. V usage is TRBV19 and J usage is TRBJ1-2; D uncertain. Germline-derived CDR1 and CDR2 are LNHDA and SQIVND (reference sequence). CDR3 length equals 14 residues. With 3 bases removed from V and 6 bases from J, the gap between germline ends came to 14 bases. The CDR3 bases are TGTGCCAGTAGTATGTTGGCCCTCCCACATGGCTACACCTTC. This gives the protein CASSMLALPHGYTF.